What follows are 25 T cell receptor beta chains derived from one specimen sequenced in a study of T cell changes during pregnancy in multiple sclerosis. The repertoire was sequenced with immunoSEQ multiplex PCR; TCRdb's copy has only in-frame clones and lacks some. The repertoire has approximately 69,000 clones, more than 85% of them found once; the top ten carry almost 0.3%. This specimen was CD4+ T cells from peripheral blood mononuclear cells, taken in the third trimester of pregnancy. These receptors were obtained from a female donor in good health, enrolled as a control in a pregnancy study.

V is TRBV5-1 and J is TRBJ2-5; 9 bases are a match to TRBD2. The V gene end was trimmed by 2 bases and the J gene end by 2 bases; junction bases not matched to a gene: 7. The CDR3 covers 16 residues. Germline lookup yields CDR1 SGHRS and CDR2 YFSETQ. CDR3 sequence reads: CASSFSSGGSQETQYF. The CDR3 region has the DNA TGCGCCAGCAGCTTTTCCAGCGGGGGGTCACAAGAGACCCAGTACTTC.

The chain has TRBV2 and TRBJ2-3; 12 bases map to TRBD2. The CDR3 loop spans 15 amino acids. Germline V CDR1 and CDR2: SNHLY, FYNNEI. The V gene end was trimmed by 7 bases and the J gene end by 5 bases; junction bases not matched to a gene: 7. CDR3 loop: CASNLLAGGQDTQYF. CDR3 DNA sequence: TGTGCCAGCAATCTCCTAGCGGGGGGGCAAGATACGCAGTATTTT.

The rearrangement uses TRBV6-5 and TRBJ2-3, with D possibly being TRBD1 (5 bases). The CDR3 is made up of 14 amino acids. Trimming left V 0 bases short and J 5 bases short, with 9 bases between. CDR1 and CDR2 (germline): MNHEY, SVGAGI. The CDR3 region is CASSYSGRGDTQYF. CDR3 bases: TGTGCCAGCAGTTACTCGGGAAGGGGAGATACGCAGTATTTT.

The chain links TRBV30 to TRBJ1-5, with TRBD1 matching over 8 bases. The CDR3 is made up of 13 amino acids. The germline V gene has CDR1 GTSNPN and CDR2 SVGIG (reference sequence). V gave up 6 bases and J gave up 1 base; unmatched junction bases: 2. The DNA of the CDR3 is TGTGCCTGCCAGGGGGCCAGCAATCAGCCCCAGCATTTT. Protein: CACQGASNQPQHF.

The rearrangement links TRBV2 to TRBJ2-1; 8 bases agree with TRBD2. There are 15 residues in the CDR3. CDR1 is SNHLY and CDR2 is FYNNEI in the germline V gene. J was trimmed by 8 bases and V by 3 bases; bases with no gene match: 9. CDR3 sequence (DNA): TGTGCCAGCAGTGAGGTCGGGGGGGCCTCATATGAGCAGTTCTTC. This gives the protein CASSEVGGASYEQFF.

The chain combines TRBV7-8 with TRBJ2-2, with D perhaps TRBD2 (5 bases). CDR1 and CDR2 from the germline V gene are SGHVS and FQNEAQ. The V and J ends lost 0 bases and 4 bases respectively, with 9 bases between them. This CDR3 contains 15 residues. This CDR3 is CASSLAGRSTGELFF. The CDR3 DNA reads TGTGCCAGCAGCTTAGCAGGGAGAAGCACCGGGGAGCTGTTTTTT.

The chain uses TRBV30 and TRBJ2-3, with D uncertain. With 2 bases removed from V and 6 bases from J, the gap between germline ends came to 6 bases. This CDR3 spans 11 amino acids. Germline CDR1 is GTSNPN and CDR2 is SVGIG (reference sequence). CDR3 coding DNA: TGTGCCTGGAGTCCCGGGGATACGCAGTATTTT. Its protein is CAWSPGDTQYF.

This chain connects TRBV5-4 to TRBJ1-2; D is perhaps TRBD1 (6 bases). Trimming stripped 0 bases from V and 4 bases from J, with 10 bases between. The CDR3 consists of 14 residues. CDR1 and CDR2 from the germline V gene are SGHNT and YYREEE (reference sequence). Written as DNA, the CDR3 is TGTGCCAGCAGCTTGGCCGGACAGCCCTATGGCTACACCTTC. Its protein product is CASSLAGQPYGYTF. Using reference TRBV5-4 and TRBJ1-2 for the parts outside the CDR3, the full variable domain is ETGVTQSPTHLIKTRGQQVTLRCSSQSGHNTVSWYQQALGQGPQFIFQYYREEENGRGNFPPRFSGLQFPNYSSELNVNALELDDSALYLCASSLAGQPYGYTFGSGTRLTVV.

The chain combines TRBV19 with TRBJ2-3, with D uncertain. The germline V and J ends were trimmed by 0 bases and 0 bases, with 10 bases remaining between them. The CDR3 has 16 amino acids. Germline V gene data show CDR1 as LNHDA and CDR2 as SQIVND (reference sequence). This CDR3 is CASSIDPAGSTDTQYF. In nucleotides, the CDR3 is TGTGCCAGTAGTATAGATCCCGCAGGTAGCACAGATACGCAGTATTTT.

The chain joins TRBV29-1 to TRBJ1-2; D call uncertain. This CDR3 comprises 10 residues. Germline V CDR1 and CDR2: SQVTM, ANQGSEA. The V gene lost 1 base and the J gene lost 10 bases, with 7 bases spanning the gap. Written as DNA, the CDR3 is TGCAGCGTTGAAGGGGCATCCTACACCTTC. It translates to CSVEGASYTF.

V and J are TRBV7-3 and TRBJ1-1; 9 nucleotides match TRBD1. The V gene's germline CDR1 is SGHTA and CDR2 FQGTGA. V dropped 5 bases and J dropped 0; count of bases not matched to a gene: 4. The CDR3 consists of 15 residues. The CDR3 sequence is CASSTTGGMNTEAFF. In DNA form, the CDR3 reads TGTGCCAGCAGCACGACAGGGGGTATGAACACTGAAGCTTTCTTT.

The V gene is TRBV18, the J gene TRBJ1-1, with 7 bases identical to TRBD1. The ends lost 4 bases at V and 4 bases at J; junction bases unmatched: 3. The CDR3 is made up of 13 amino acids. In germline, CDR1 is KGHSH, CDR2 LQKENI. The CDR3 DNA reads TGTGCCAGCTCACGTCAGGGGGGCACTGAAGCTTTCTTT. Protein product: CASSRQGGTEAFF.

The chain links TRBV15 to TRBJ2-5; perhaps TRBD2 as D (7 bases). The CDR3 sequence is 17 residues long. V lost 4 bases and J lost 5, with 23 bases in between. CDR1 LNHNV and CDR2 YYDKDF come from the germline V gene (reference sequence). CDR3 region: CATSTPRGRDTRETQYF. The CDR3 coding sequence is TGTGCCACCAGCACCCCGAGGGGGAGGGACACTAGGGAGACCCAGTACTTC.

The chain has TRBV15 and TRBJ2-7, with unresolved D. The V gene's germline CDR1 is LNHNV and CDR2 YYDKDF (reference sequence). The CDR3 spans 15 residues. V was shortened by 0 bases and J by 1 base, with 10 bases between the two germline ends. This chain's CDR3 is CATSREVRESYEQYF. The CDR3 DNA is TGTGCCACCAGCAGAGAGGTGCGAGAATCCTACGAGCAGTACTTC.

The chain carries TRBV4-2 and TRBJ2-7; the match to TRBD1 covers 9 bases. The V segment lost 1 base and the J segment 4 bases; nucleotides outside the gene matches: 8. The length of the CDR3 is 16 residues. Germline V gene data show CDR1 as LGHNA and CDR2 as YNFKEQ. For the CDR3, the DNA is TGTGCCAGCAGCCAAGGGACCGGGACAGGGTCTTACGAGCAGTACTTC. This codes for CASSQGTGTGSYEQYF.

As DNA, the CDR3 is TGTGCCAGCAGCGTAGGTCCAAGCAATCAGCCCCAGCATTTT. It specifies CASSVGPSNQPQHF. V usage is TRBV9 and J usage is TRBJ1-5; D unresolved. CDR1 is SGDLS and CDR2 is YYNGEE in the germline V gene. The ends were cut back, 0 bases at V and 1 base at J, with 5 bases in the middle. The CDR3 has 14 residues. Drawing the rest from reference TRBV9 and TRBJ1-5, the complete variable domain is DSGVTQTPKHLITATGQRVTLRCSPRSGDLSVYWYQQSLDQGLQFLIQYYNGEERAKGNILERFSAQQFPDLHSELNLSSLELGDSALYFCASSVGPSNQPQHFGDGTRLSIL.

This clone was observed a few times. The rearrangement joins TRBV18 to TRBJ1-3, with D possibly TRBD1 on 5 matching bases. Germline lookup yields CDR1 KGHSH and CDR2 LQKENI. The CDR3 has 16 amino acids. Trimming shortened V by 3 bases and J by 1 base, and 13 bases separated the two germline ends. In DNA, the CDR3 is TGTGCCAGCTCACCGGGGGAGGAATTTTCTGGAAACACCATATATTTT. It encodes CASSPGEEFSGNTIYF.

The rearrangement links TRBV6-5 to TRBJ1-2; TRBD1 matches 8 bases. The CDR3 runs to 15 residues. Germline CDR1 MNHEY, CDR2 SVGAGI. V gave up 4 bases and J gave up 1 base; unmatched junction bases: 5. The CDR3, as DNA: TGTGCCAGCAGTTTTGGACAGGGCGTTAACTATGGCTACACCTTC. Residues: CASSFGQGVNYGYTF.

The chain joins TRBV19 to TRBJ2-2, with 7 bases matching TRBD1. The CDR3 is made up of 15 amino acids. Germline V CDR1 and CDR2: LNHDA, SQIVND (reference sequence). Trimming at V came to 3 bases and at J to 6 bases, leaving 7 bases not matched to a gene. The DNA of the CDR3 is TGTGCCAGTAGTATCCGGGACAGCAAGTCCGGGGAGCTGTTTTTT. Its protein is CASSIRDSKSGELFF.

The chain couples TRBV15 to TRBJ1-5, with a possible D match to TRBD1 (6 bases). Germline CDR1 reads LNHNV; CDR2 reads YYDKDF (reference sequence). The CDR3 has 15 amino acids. Trimming removed 5 bases from V and 1 base from J, with 12 bases in between. The CDR3 protein is CATSAGARSNQPQHF. CDR3 in DNA: TGTGCCACCAGCGCGGGGGCACGGAGCAATCAGCCCCAGCATTTT.

V gene TRBV4-1 combines with J gene TRBJ1-5, with 7 bases matching TRBD1. This CDR3 is 20 amino acids long. V shed 1 base, J shed 0 bases, and the junction held 15 bases outside the gene matches. Germline CDR1 MGHRA, CDR2 YSYEKL. The CDR3 reads CASSQVRQGLEGYSNQPQHF. CDR3 in DNA: TGCGCCAGCAGCCAAGTGAGACAGGGCTTGGAAGGGTATAGCAATCAGCCCCAGCATTTT.

The chain recombines TRBV30 with TRBJ1-1, with D tentatively TRBD1 (5 bases). V dropped 3 bases and J dropped 2 bases, with 10 bases sitting between them. The germline V gene has CDR1 GTSNPN and CDR2 SVGIG (reference sequence). The CDR3 spans 13 residues. CDR3 coding DNA: TGTGCCTGGAGACCCGGGACTAACACTGAAGCTTTCTTT. It encodes CAWRPGTNTEAFF.

This rearrangement joins TRBV6-5 to TRBJ1-2; maybe TRBD1 (6 bases). V gave up 1 base and J gave up 4 bases, with 10 bases separating them. Looked up from germline, CDR1 is MNHEY and CDR2 is SVGAGI. The CDR3 contains 14 residues. DNA of the CDR3: TGTGCCAGCAGTTACTTCCCAGGGGTCTATGGCTACACCTTC. The encoded protein is CASSYFPGVYGYTF.

This chain joins TRBV7-8 and TRBJ1-5; TRBD1 matches 7 bases. The CDR3 is made up of 14 amino acids. Trimming cost V 5 bases and J 7 bases; bases outside gene matches: 8. From germline, CDR1 is SGHVS and CDR2 FQNEAQ. CDR3 amino acids: CASSPRGRGQPQHF. DNA of the CDR3: TGTGCCAGCAGCCCTAGGGGGCGCGGGCAGCCCCAGCATTTT.

The chain recombines TRBV19 with TRBJ2-3, with TRBD2 identical over 9 bases. V gave up 6 bases and J gave up 2 bases; unmatched junction bases: 9. Germline assignment: CDR1 LNHDA and CDR2 SQIVND (reference sequence). The CDR3 sequence is 16 residues long. CDR3 bases: TGTGCCAGTAGGGTCAAGCGGGGGGTAACCACAGATACGCAGTATTTT. Amino acids: CASRVKRGVTTDTQYF.